The entry below describes one T cell receptor (beta chain). The antigen is unknown. It was with unique molecular identifiers that the TCRbeta library was prepared. TCRdb itself ran the PCR reads through MiXCR, one entry per CDR3 protein. Here the sample spans 530,000 or so distinct CDR3 sequences, roughly 30% being singletons. This specimen comes from a study of T-cell reconstitution after alpha-beta-depleted transplantation in children. Overall study results and limits: Reportedly, roughly two months post-transplant, alpha-beta T cells arose from several hundred expanded graft clones.

This CDR3 comprises 11 residues. The germline V gene encodes CDR1 SQVTM and CDR2 ANQGSEA. V was clipped by 7 bases and J by 4 bases, with 10 bases between them. This clonotype was obtained from a boy under three years old with Wiskott-Aldrich syndrome, due to receive a stem cell transplant. J is TRBJ1-2 and V is TRBV29-1; no reliable D call. The source material was PBMCs, sampled before TCRalphabeta/CD19-depleted stem cell transplant. This CDR3 reads CSALGVYGYTF. The CDR3 DNA is TGCAGCGCCCTGGGTGTCTATGGCTACACCTTC. The full variable domain, in which reference TRBV29-1 and TRBJ1-2 provide the parts outside the CDR3, is SAVISQKPSRDICQRGTSLTIQCQVDSQVTMMFWYRQQPGQSLTLIATANQGSEATYESGFVIDKFPISRPNLTFSTLTVSNMSPEDSSIYLCSALGVYGYTFGSGTRLTVV.